The 9 T cell receptor beta chains presented below share a single source sample, sequenced in a study of blood T cells in healthy people across ages. The second PCR ran roughly 6 to 11 cycles with a sample-barcoded 5' primer and J-beta primers. From the 5' RACE reads, TCRdb called clonotypes with MiXCR, one entry per CDR3 protein. The sample lists 1.4 million or so distinct CDR3 sequences; under 55% were seen once. The sequenced sample consisted of blood. The receptors shown here come from a young woman in good health.

Only a few counts were recorded for this clonotype. The V gene is TRBV7-9, the J gene TRBJ2-6, with D unclear. Germline CDR1 and CDR2: SEHNR and FQNEAQ (reference sequence). With 5 bases removed from V and 5 bases from J, the gap between germline ends came to 10 bases. This CDR3 has 14 amino acids. The CDR3: CASSPIERANVLTF. CDR3 coding DNA: TGTGCCAGCAGCCCGATCGAAAGGGCCAACGTCCTGACTTTC.

This rearrangement joins TRBV5-1 to TRBJ2-1, with 10 positions matching TRBD2. Trimming removed 0 bases from V and 0 bases from J; junction bases left unmatched: 6. CDR3 length: 18 amino acids. The germline CDR1 and CDR2 sequences are SGHRS and YFSETQ. The CDR3 is CASSLDLAGAGSYNEQFF. DNA for the CDR3: TGCGCCAGCAGCTTGGATCTAGCGGGGGCGGGCTCCTACAATGAGCAGTTCTTC.

This clonotype was observed a few times. The V gene is TRBV10-3, the J gene TRBJ2-1; TRBD2 agrees at 8 bases. V dropped 1 base and J dropped 1; count of bases not matched to a gene: 6. The CDR3 is 17 amino acids. Germline assignment: CDR1 ENHRY and CDR2 SYGVKD. As DNA, the CDR3 is TGTGCCATCAGTGAGTTAGGAGCGGGAGCTTCCTACAATGAGCAGTTCTTC. Translation: CAISELGAGASYNEQFF.

The chain couples TRBV10-3 to TRBJ2-7, with 7 bases lining up with TRBD1. This CDR3 comprises 15 residues. Looked up from germline, CDR1 is ENHRY and CDR2 is SYGVKD. The junction had 6 bases not matched to a gene; V was cut back by 4 bases and J by 0 bases. CDR3 sequence reads: CAISGTGTYSYEQYF. The CDR3 nucleotides are TGTGCCATCAGTGGGACAGGAACCTACTCCTACGAGCAGTACTTC.

This chain connects TRBV11-3 to TRBJ2-5, with unresolved D. This CDR3 region has 13 residues. Trimming took 5 bases from V and 9 from J, leaving 16 bases between them. Germline-derived CDR1 and CDR2 are SGHNT and YENEEA. Written as DNA, the CDR3 is TGTGCCAGCAGCCACTTCGAGGCTAGGGCCCAGTACTTC. Translated, it gives CASSHFEARAQYF.

This clonotype has at least ten counts. This chain joins TRBV5-1 and TRBJ1-2; D gene ambiguous. V was clipped by 1 base and J by 1 base, with 8 bases between them. There are 14 residues in the CDR3. The germline V gene encodes CDR1 SGHRS and CDR2 YFSETQ. As DNA, the CDR3 is TGCGCCAGCAGCTTGCTAGATCTTAACTATGGCTACACCTTC. Protein sequence: CASSLLDLNYGYTF.

The rearrangement links TRBV7-2 to TRBJ2-3; 16 bases fit TRBD2. The CDR3 has 15 amino acids. Unmatched junction bases numbered 3, after V lost 8 bases and J lost 4 bases. The germline V gene encodes CDR1 SGHTA and CDR2 FQGNSA. Written as DNA, the CDR3 is TGTGCCAGCGGGACTAGCGGGGGGGGTTCAGATACGCAGTATTTT. This sequence encodes CASGTSGGGSDTQYF.

This clonotype was counted only a few times. This chain uses TRBV20-1 with TRBJ2-1; no reliable D call. The CDR3 length is 14 residues. V was shortened by 5 bases and J by 9 bases, with 20 bases between the two germline ends. The germline V gene has CDR1 DFQATT and CDR2 SNEGSKA (reference sequence). CDR3 sequence reads: CSAPEPQSLGEQFF. The CDR3 region has the DNA TGCAGTGCTCCAGAACCACAGTCTCTGGGTGAGCAGTTCTTC.

The chain employs TRBV6-5 and TRBJ2-5; the D gene is possibly TRBD2 (5 bases). From germline, CDR1 is MNHEY and CDR2 SVGAGI. V was cut by 8 bases and J by 5 bases, with 15 bases left in between. The CDR3 is 13 residues long. CDR3 DNA: TGTGCCAGCCGCCCGGGGTCTTGGGAGACCCAGTACTTC. Its protein product is CASRPGSWETQYF.